The 13 T cell receptor beta chains below were found in one sample sequenced in a study of T-cell reconstitution after alpha-beta-depleted transplantation in children (dated by TCRdb to 2016 to 2017). Libraries were constructed by PCR. The listed sequencing device is Illumina HiSeq 2500. Molecular barcoding was employed in the preparation of TCR libraries, with unique molecular identifiers being used to normalize TCRbeta repertoire quantification. The raw public reads went through TCRdb reprocessing: fastp at Q25, MiXCR clone calling, in-frame beta chains kept. One record per CDR3 amino acid sequence lists the most common genes and DNA. The sample yields 700,000 to 950,000 distinct CDR3 sequences; approximately 15% were counted once. The ten largest clones capture about 4.6% of the sample. Explained via the paper, the treatment or condition label denotes: allogeneic hematopoietic cell transplantation with graft depleted of TCRalphabeta T cells and CD19 B cells.

This specimen consisted of PBMCs, mostly from graft donor cells, obtained 360 days after TCRalphabeta/CD19-depleted stem cell transplant. Receptors originate from a male patient aged 10 to 17 who had a stem cell transplant for acute lymphoblastic leukemia, so the T cells may come from the graft donor.

This clonotype was detected only a few times. In nucleotides, the CDR3 is TGCGCCAGCTACGAAGACAGGGAAAACATTCAGTACTTC. Its translation is CASYEDRENIQYF. V usage is TRBV5-1 and J usage is TRBJ2-4, with 7 bases identical to TRBD1. The CDR3 runs to 13 residues. V lost 7 bases and J lost 5; bases outside the gene matches: 6. Looked up from germline, CDR1 is SGHRS and CDR2 is YFSETQ.

J is TRBJ2-7 and V is TRBV5-1, with 13 bases aligning to TRBD2. With V trimmed by 3 bases and J by 4 bases, 19 bases remained unmatched. This CDR3 spans 20 amino acids. Germline V lookup: CDR1 SGHRS, CDR2 YFSETQ. This CDR3 is CASSSYSLGLAGSLLYEQYF. The CDR3 DNA reads TGCGCCAGCAGCTCTTACTCCCTGGGACTAGCGGGATCCCTACTATACGAGCAGTACTTC.

The chain uses TRBV5-1 and TRBJ2-3; D tentatively fits TRBD1 or TRBD2 (5 bases each). Looked up from germline, CDR1 is SGHRS and CDR2 is YFSETQ. With 2 bases removed from V and 7 bases from J, the gap between germline ends came to 17 bases. The CDR3 runs 15 residues. The CDR3 spells CASSFGREGGYTQYF. CDR3 in DNA: TGCGCCAGCAGCTTCGGCAGGGAAGGAGGTTATACGCAGTATTTT.

This clonotype was picked up many times. V is TRBV5-1 and J is TRBJ1-2; 10 positions agree with TRBD1. The trim removed 0 bases at V and 8 bases at J, leaving 10 bases unmatched. Germline CDR1 and CDR2: SGHRS and YFSETQ. The CDR3 totals 16 residues. As DNA, the CDR3 is TGCGCCAGCAGCTTGGCCGGGACAGGGGCAATCGGAGGCTACACCTTC. Encoded protein: CASSLAGTGAIGGYTF.

This clonotype was seen more than once but under ten times. The chain links TRBV3-1 to TRBJ1-1; a weak D match, TRBD1 (5 bases). The ends were cut back, 4 bases at V and 5 bases at J, with 20 bases in the middle. The CDR3 loop spans 16 amino acids. CDR1 and CDR2 from the germline V gene are LGHDT and YNNKEL (reference sequence). The CDR3 region has the DNA TGTGCCAGCAGCCCCATCGGCGGGGGGGGGAGGACTGAAGCTTTCTTT. Its translation: CASSPIGGGGRTEAFF.

Only a few counts were recorded for this clonotype. V is TRBV7-9 and J is TRBJ2-5; D uncertain. Germline V gene data show CDR1 as SEHNR and CDR2 as FQNEAQ (reference sequence). V dropped 5 bases and J dropped 3 bases, with 7 bases sitting between them. The CDR3 totals 12 residues. CDR3 loop: CASSPQEETQYF. CDR3 nucleotides: TGTGCCAGCAGCCCGCAGGAAGAGACCCAGTACTTC.

Many counts were recorded for this clonotype. This sequence joins TRBV10-2 and TRBJ2-1, with D perhaps matching TRBD2 (6 bases). In germline, CDR1 is WSHSY, CDR2 SAAADI. The length of the CDR3 is 15 residues. The germline V and J ends were trimmed by 7 bases and 6 bases, with 19 bases remaining between them. The CDR3 reads CASNLAAPAVNEQFF. CDR3 nucleotides: TGCGCCAGCAATTTAGCGGCCCCAGCGGTCAATGAGCAGTTCTTC.

The genes are TRBV7-2 and TRBJ2-7; 7 bases are a match to TRBD2. J lost 0 bases, V lost 1 base, and 3 bases had no gene match. Germline loops: CDR1 SGHTA, CDR2 FQGNSA. There are 15 residues in the CDR3. The CDR3, as DNA: TGTGCCAGCAGCTTAGTAACTAGCGACTCCTACGAGCAGTACTTC. This sequence encodes CASSLVTSDSYEQYF.

This clonotype appeared a few times. V usage is TRBV7-8 and J usage is TRBJ2-5; D possibly corresponds to TRBD2 (6 bases). This CDR3 contains 16 residues. Trimming cost V 5 bases and J 2 bases, with 18 bases left between them. Germline CDR1 reads SGHVS; CDR2 reads FQNEAQ. The CDR3 nucleotides read TGTGCCAGCAGCCCAAGAGCCGGGACTCGGCAAGAGACCCAGTACTTC. It encodes CASSPRAGTRQETQYF.

The genes are TRBV4-2 and TRBJ1-6, with 7 nucleotides matching TRBD1. V shed 3 bases, J shed 12 bases, and the junction held 11 bases outside the gene matches. CDR3 length: 15 residues. CDR1 and CDR2 from the germline V gene are LGHNA and YNFKEQ. As DNA, the CDR3 is TGTGCCAGCAGCCAGCGCGACAGGGAAGGTGAACCCCTCCACTTT. It encodes CASSQRDREGEPLHF.

The gene calls are TRBV19 and TRBJ1-1; D uncertain. Germline CDR1 and CDR2: LNHDA and SQIVND (reference sequence). The length of the CDR3 is 15 residues. Trimming took 2 bases from V and 0 from J, leaving 10 bases between them. Here the CDR3 reads CASSITRFMNTEAFF. The CDR3 DNA is TGTGCCAGTAGTATAACTCGGTTTATGAACACTGAAGCTTTCTTT. Filled out from reference TRBV19 and TRBJ1-1, the complete variable domain reads DGGITQSPKYLFRKEGQNVTLSCEQNLNHDAMYWYRQDPGQGLRLIYYSQIVNDFQKGDIAEGYSVSREKKESFPLTVTSAQKNPTAFYLCASSITRFMNTEAFFGQGTRLTVV.

This clonotype was seen ten or more times. The rearrangement links TRBV27 to TRBJ2-5; D unclear. Per the germline V gene, CDR1 is MNHEY and CDR2 is SMNVEV (reference sequence). The CDR3 runs to 15 residues. V was pared by 3 bases and J by 0 bases, with 11 bases between. CDR3 protein: CASSLGPSYQETQYF. The CDR3 DNA follows: TGTGCCAGCAGTTTGGGTCCTTCGTACCAAGAGACCCAGTACTTC.

CDR3 amino acids: CASSQTPLTVNTEAFF. The DNA of the CDR3 is TGTGCCAGCAGCCAAACCCCTCTGACAGTGAACACTGAAGCTTTCTTT. J is TRBJ1-1 and V is TRBV7-3; a weak D match, TRBD1 (5 bases). The CDR3 is 16 amino acids. Trimming stripped 5 bases from V and 0 bases from J, with 16 bases between. In germline, CDR1 is SGHTA, CDR2 FQGTGA.